The 22 T cell receptor beta chains below come from one sample, sequenced in a study of shared clonotypes between healthy human individuals. Assay used: immunoSEQ multiplex PCR; TCRdb lists only in-frame clones, some missing. This table has 1,100,000 or so clones, around three quarters appearing once. Sequenced sample: memory CD4+ T cells from PBMCs. Specified subset: CD45RA-negative fraction. Receptors originate from a man aged 18 to 29 in good health. Some clones in this sample may be carry-over from other donors' samples.

The chain uses TRBV7-9 and TRBJ1-1; the D gene is possibly TRBD1 (5 bases). The germline V gene has CDR1 SEHNR and CDR2 FQNEAQ (reference sequence). CDR3 size: 13 residues. V was cut by 4 bases and J by 4 bases, with 10 bases left in between. The CDR3 is CASSSHGGTEAFF. CDR3 nucleotide sequence: TGTGCCAGCAGCTCACATGGGGGCACTGAAGCTTTCTTT.

About this clone itself: Other DNA sequences in this specimen translate into the identical CDR3. The genes are TRBV5-1 and TRBJ2-7, with 12 bases lining up with TRBD2. V gave up 5 bases and J gave up 4 bases; unmatched junction bases: 7. Looked up from germline, CDR1 is SGHRS and CDR2 is YFSETQ. CDR3 length: 15 amino acids. CDR3 protein: CASSPRTSGAYEQYF. CDR3 DNA sequence: TGCGCCAGCAGTCCTAGGACTAGCGGGGCTTACGAGCAGTACTTC.

This chain joins TRBV9 and TRBJ1-2, with TRBD1 matching 8 bases. Trimming removed 3 bases from V and 8 bases from J; junction bases left unmatched: 12. Germline loops: CDR1 SGDLS, CDR2 YYNGEE. The CDR3 has 15 amino acids. CDR3 sequence reads: CASSGFRGPQMGYTF. CDR3 DNA: TGTGCCAGCAGCGGCTTCAGGGGGCCGCAGATGGGCTACACCTTC. The complete variable domain, with remaining parts taken from reference TRBV9 and TRBJ1-2, reads DSGVTQTPKHLITATGQRVTLRCSPRSGDLSVYWYQQSLDQGLQFLIQYYNGEERAKGNILERFSAQQFPDLHSELNLSSLELGDSALYFCASSGFRGPQMGYTFGSGTRLTVV.

The chain uses TRBV28 and TRBJ1-3; 7 nucleotides align to TRBD1. The germline gives CDR1 MDHEN, CDR2 SYDVKM. V lost 11 bases and J lost 2; bases outside the gene matches: 6. The CDR3 runs to 13 residues. In nucleotides, the CDR3 is TGTGCCGGATCAGGGGGAACTGGAAACACCATATATTTT. Translating gives CAGSGGTGNTIYF.

The chain carries TRBV11-3 and TRBJ2-1; 9 nucleotides align to TRBD1. CDR1 is SGHNT, CDR2 YENEEA, per germline. The ends lost 5 bases at V and 3 bases at J; junction bases unmatched: 8. The CDR3 runs 16 residues. In DNA form, the CDR3 reads TGTGCCAGCAGCCTCCTCCCGGGACAGGGCTACAATGAGCAGTTCTTC. It encodes CASSLLPGQGYNEQFF. Filled out from reference TRBV11-3 and TRBJ2-1, the complete variable domain reads EAGVVQSPRYKIIEKKQPVAFWCNPISGHNTLYWYLQNLGQGPELLIRYENEEAVDDSQLPKDRFSAERLKGVDSTLKIQPAELGDSAVYLCASSLLPGQGYNEQFFGPGTRLTVL.

This clone was detected many times. This chain connects TRBV30 to TRBJ1-3, with D maybe TRBD1 (5 bases). The V gene lost 4 bases and the J gene lost 0 bases, with 19 bases spanning the gap. The germline V gene has CDR1 GTSNPN and CDR2 SVGIG (reference sequence). CDR3 length: 17 amino acids. CDR3 bases: TGTGCCTGGATCCCCCTGTGGGGACTCCACTCTGGAAACACCATATATTTT. It encodes CAWIPLWGLHSGNTIYF.

The V and J genes are TRBV7-8 and TRBJ1-1; 7 bases are shared with TRBD1. Trimming removed 1 base from V and 2 bases from J; junction bases left unmatched: 7. Germline-derived CDR1 and CDR2 are SGHVS and FQNEAQ. CDR3 length: 16 residues. The DNA of the CDR3 is TGTGCCAGCAGCTTAGAGGGGGCCGGAATTAACACTGAAGCTTTCTTT. Protein sequence: CASSLEGAGINTEAFF.

The genes are TRBV19 and TRBJ1-5; perhaps TRBD1 as D (5 bases). CDR1 and CDR2 (germline): LNHDA, SQIVND (reference sequence). The CDR3 spans 15 residues. V was pared by 0 bases and J by 6 bases, with 12 bases between. CDR3 loop: CASSIEGVRSQPQHF. As DNA, the CDR3 is TGTGCCAGTAGTATAGAGGGGGTTCGTAGTCAGCCCCAGCATTTT. Full variable domain (remainder filled in from reference TRBV19 and TRBJ1-5): DGGITQSPKYLFRKEGQNVTLSCEQNLNHDAMYWYRQDPGQGLRLIYYSQIVNDFQKGDIAEGYSVSREKKESFPLTVTSAQKNPTAFYLCASSIEGVRSQPQHFGDGTRLSIL.

There are a few counts of this clone. The chain combines TRBV7-2 with TRBJ1-1; the D gene is possibly TRBD1 (6 bases). There are 13 residues in the CDR3. In germline, CDR1 is SGHTA, CDR2 FQGNSA. V gave up 5 bases and J gave up 1 base, with 8 bases separating them. CDR3 residues: CASSEGGNTEAFF. DNA for the CDR3: TGTGCCAGCAGCGAGGGGGGGAACACTGAAGCTTTCTTT. Combining the CDR3 with reference TRBV7-2 and TRBJ1-1 gives the whole variable domain GAGVSQSPSNKVTEKGKDVELRCDPISGHTALYWYRQSLGQGLEFLIYFQGNSAPDKSGLPSDRFSAERTGGSVSTLTIQRTQQEDSAVYLCASSEGGNTEAFFGQGTRLTVV.

This chain uses TRBV6-6 with TRBJ1-4; D gene uncertain. The CDR3 runs 16 residues. V was shortened by 6 bases and J by 5 bases, with 19 bases between the two germline ends. CDR1 is MNHNY and CDR2 is SVGAGI in the germline V gene (reference sequence). CDR3 sequence: CASSPVRGMGNEKLFF. The CDR3 region has the DNA TGTGCCAGCAGCCCCGTCCGAGGCATGGGGAATGAAAAACTGTTTTTT.

J is TRBJ2-7 and V is TRBV18, with no clear D. This CDR3 contains 13 residues. Germline V gene sequence: CDR1 KGHSH, CDR2 LQKENI. The ends were cut back, 0 bases at V and 4 bases at J, with 7 bases in the middle. The CDR3 DNA reads as TGTGCCAGCTCACCACCGATCAGGTACGAGCAGTACTTC. This sequence encodes CASSPPIRYEQYF.

This chain joins TRBV11-2 and TRBJ2-1; possibly TRBD2 for D (6 bases). The germline CDR1 and CDR2 sequences are SGHAT and FQNNGV. The CDR3 is 14 amino acids. V was trimmed by 1 base and J by 4 bases, leaving 8 bases between them. The CDR3 nucleotides read TGTGCCAGCAGCTTAGTGGGGGGATACAATGAGCAGTTCTTC. Its protein product is CASSLVGGYNEQFF.

The rearrangement joins TRBV4-1 to TRBJ2-5; the match to TRBD2 covers 12 bases. The CDR3 totals 18 residues. J gave up 5 bases and V 0 bases, and 10 bases lay outside the gene matches. Germline V gene sequence: CDR1 MGHRA, CDR2 YSYEKL. CDR3 in amino acids: CASSQDPASGRAGETQYF. In nucleotides, the CDR3 is TGCGCCAGCAGCCAAGATCCGGCTAGCGGGAGGGCTGGGGAGACCCAGTACTTC.

The V gene is TRBV29-1, the J gene TRBJ2-1; D unclear. Deletions cut 8 bases from V and 6 bases from J, with 11 bases between. Germline lookup yields CDR1 SQVTM and CDR2 ANQGSEA. This CDR3 contains 11 residues. The CDR3 nucleotides are TGCAGCTCCATCGGGCCCAATGAGCAGTTCTTC. It encodes CSSIGPNEQFF.

This chain uses TRBV7-2 with TRBJ1-1; D call uncertain. The V and J ends lost 2 bases and 4 bases respectively, with 11 bases between them. Germline CDR1 SGHTA, CDR2 FQGNSA. The CDR3 loop spans 14 amino acids. The CDR3 DNA is TGTGCCAGCAGCTTAAACAGCCTGGGCACTGAAGCTTTCTTT. It yields the protein CASSLNSLGTEAFF.

In this sample, this clone turned up a few times. This CDR3 is also generated by other DNA sequences in the sample. The CDR3 region has the DNA TGTGCCAGCAGCCCTGGGACAGGGGGAACCGGGGAGCTGTTTTTT. This gives the protein CASSPGTGGTGELFF. The chain combines TRBV9 with TRBJ2-2; 11 bases are a match to TRBD1. The CDR3 extends over 15 amino acids. Trimming at V came to 4 bases and at J to 5 bases, leaving 4 bases not matched to a gene. The germline V gene has CDR1 SGDLS and CDR2 YYNGEE.

CDR3 sequence reads: CASSPAWNTGELFF. In nucleotides, the CDR3 is TGTGCCAGCAGCCCAGCCTGGAACACCGGGGAGCTGTTTTTT. The gene calls are TRBV4-2 and TRBJ2-2, with unresolved D. Germline V CDR1 and CDR2: LGHNA, YNFKEQ. CDR3 size: 14 residues. V lost 4 bases and J lost 1, with 7 bases in between.

There are many counts of this clone. The V and J genes are TRBV19 and TRBJ1-1, with TRBD1 matching 8 bases. CDR3 length: 19 amino acids. Germline CDR1 and CDR2: LNHDA and SQIVND (reference sequence). The V and J ends lost 6 bases and 2 bases, in that order; junction bases with no gene match: 20. This CDR3 is CASSRNPSDREALNTEAFF. CDR3 DNA sequence: TGTGCCAGTAGCCGAAACCCCTCGGACAGGGAAGCCCTAAACACTGAAGCTTTCTTT.

Remarks on this clone: This may arise from a read error, as a much more abundant clone is one base away. The chain is built from TRBV11-1 and TRBJ1-5; D remains ambiguous. The ends were cut back, 1 base at V and 3 bases at J, with 1 base in the middle. The germline V gene encodes CDR1 SGHAT and CDR2 FQDESV (reference sequence). This CDR3 is 12 amino acids long. In DNA form, the CDR3 reads TGTGCCAGCAGCTTAGACAATCAGCCCCAGCATTTT. Translating gives CASSLDNQPQHF.

V gene TRBV27 combines with J gene TRBJ2-1; 11 nucleotides line up with TRBD2. V lost 6 bases, J lost 7 bases, and 5 bases stayed unmatched. The CDR3 runs 14 residues. Germline V gives CDR1 MNHEY, CDR2 SMNVEV (reference sequence). The chain's CDR3 is CASSLLAGANEQFF. The CDR3 DNA follows: TGTGCCAGCAGCCTACTAGCGGGAGCGAATGAGCAGTTCTTC.

The chain links TRBV12-5 to TRBJ2-5, with D possibly matching TRBD1 (6 bases). Trimming took off 1 base at V and 4 bases at J, with 13 bases between the two ends. Germline CDR1 reads LGHNT; CDR2 reads FRNRAP. This CDR3 contains 15 residues. CDR3 sequence reads: CASGLGQDRIETQYF. CDR3 DNA: TGTGCTAGTGGTTTGGGTCAGGACAGAATAGAGACCCAGTACTTC. The entire variable domain, with the rest obtained from reference TRBV12-5 and TRBJ2-5, is as follows: DARVTQTPRHKVTEMGQEVTMRCQPILGHNTVFWYRQTMMQGLELLAYFRNRAPLDDSGMPKDRFSAEMPDATLATLKIQPSEPRDSAVYFCASGLGQDRIETQYFGPGTRLLVL.

This chain uses TRBV4-2 with TRBJ2-3; the D gene is possibly TRBD2 (5 bases). The CDR3 is 16 residues long. Germline lookup yields CDR1 LGHNA and CDR2 YNFKEQ. The V and J ends lost 4 bases and 6 bases respectively, with 20 bases between them. DNA of the CDR3: TGTGCCAGCAGCCCACTAGGGCTAACCTTGGCGGATACGCAGTATTTT. Residues: CASSPLGLTLADTQYF.